These 18 T cell receptor beta chains originate from one sample sequenced in a study of cytomegalovirus exposure and HLA in healthy donors. Primers included in the PCR were 60 Vbeta and 13 Jbeta primers. The data were produced by immunoSEQ multiplex PCR, yet TCRdb's version contains in-frame clones alone and is incomplete. The sample records around 120,000 clones, around 79% being singletons. Sequencing input: PBMCs. These receptor sequences come from a woman in her 40s in good health and CMV-seronegative.

The count of this clone is one. V and J are TRBV5-8 and TRBJ2-1, with a tentative D call TRBD2 (5 bases). Between the trimmed V and J ends, which lost 0 bases and 6 bases, there was a span of 13 bases. The germline CDR1 and CDR2 sequences are SGHTS and YDEGEE. The CDR3 covers 15 residues. The CDR3 DNA follows: TGTGCCAGCAGCTTGGCTCCAGCTCGGGGCAATGAGCAGTTCTTC. This encodes CASSLAPARGNEQFF.

The rearrangement joins TRBV5-1 to TRBJ2-1; TRBD2 agrees at 15 bases. CDR1 SGHRS and CDR2 YFSETQ come from the germline V gene. V gave up 3 bases and J gave up 3 bases; unmatched junction bases: 7. This CDR3 contains 18 residues. The CDR3 is CASSSFGTSGRFYNEQFF. Here the CDR3 DNA reads TGCGCCAGCAGCTCCTTCGGGACTAGCGGGAGGTTCTACAATGAGCAGTTCTTC.

This chain uses TRBV7-9 with TRBJ1-5, with 11 bases identical to TRBD1. This CDR3 contains 16 residues. The germline CDR1 and CDR2 sequences are SEHNR and FQNEAQ (reference sequence). Losses at the gene ends were 5 bases for V and 4 bases for J; bases not matched to a gene: 7. DNA for the CDR3: TGTGCCAGCAGCCCTGGACAGGGGGCAGGGAATCAGCCCCAGCATTTT. This encodes CASSPGQGAGNQPQHF. Combining the CDR3 with reference TRBV7-9 and TRBJ1-5 gives the whole variable domain DTGVSQNPRHKITKRGQNVTFRCDPISEHNRLYWYRQTLGQGPEFLTYFQNEAQLEKSRLLSDRFSAERPKGSFSTLEIQRTEQGDSAMYLCASSPGQGAGNQPQHFGDGTRLSIL.

For this clone: Other DNA sequences from this sample encode an identical CDR3 as well. The chain carries TRBV7-2 and TRBJ2-5; TRBD2 aligns across 8 bases. The J call may be wrong; the DNA end is better matched by TRBJ2-7. In germline, CDR1 is SGHTA, CDR2 FQGNSA. The CDR3 has 14 amino acids. CDR3 sequence (DNA): TGTGCCAGCAGCCCCCCGGGAGGGACCTACGAGCAGTACTTC. This gives the protein CASSPPGGTYEQYF.

CDR3 amino acids: CASSSSGQGVNGYTF. The CDR3 DNA sequence: TGTGCCAGCAGCTCGTCGGGACAGGGGGTTAATGGCTACACCTTC. The V gene is TRBV7-9, the J gene TRBJ1-2; TRBD1 agrees at 11 bases. Germline V gives CDR1 SEHNR, CDR2 FQNEAQ (reference sequence). The CDR3 runs 15 residues. The trim removed 4 bases at V and 6 bases at J, leaving 7 bases unmatched. Based on the CDR3 plus reference TRBV7-9 and TRBJ1-2, the full variable domain is DTGVSQNPRHKITKRGQNVTFRCDPISEHNRLYWYRQTLGQGPEFLTYFQNEAQLEKSRLLSDRFSAERPKGSFSTLEIQRTEQGDSAMYLCASSSSGQGVNGYTFGSGTRLTVV.

The chain recombines TRBV6-6 with TRBJ1-1; D perhaps matches TRBD1 (6 bases). CDR1 is MNHNY, CDR2 SVGAGI, per germline (reference sequence). CDR3 length equals 14 residues. Trimming removed 6 bases at V and 1 base at J, with 12 bases between. Here the CDR3 DNA reads TGTGCCAGCAGCGAATACAGGGAGAACACTGAAGCTTTCTTT. Its translation: CASSEYRENTEAFF.

This clone was detected only once. The rearrangement uses TRBV19 and TRBJ2-7, with TRBD1 as a possible D gene (5 bases). CDR1 is LNHDA, CDR2 SQIVND, per germline (reference sequence). This CDR3 spans 14 amino acids. The germline V and J ends were trimmed by 10 bases and 4 bases, with 20 bases remaining between them. Here the CDR3 DNA reads TGTGCCACGATCGACAGACGAACGGCGTACGAGCAGTACTTC. Translation gives CATIDRRTAYEQYF.

V gene TRBV30 combines with J gene TRBJ2-1; TRBD2 matches 13 bases. This CDR3 is built from 16 residues. The trim removed 3 bases at V and 0 bases at J, leaving 2 bases unmatched. The germline gives CDR1 GTSNPN, CDR2 SVGIG (reference sequence). CDR3 region: CAWRGTSGNSYNEQFF. The CDR3 nucleotides read TGTGCCTGGAGGGGGACTAGCGGGAACTCCTACAATGAGCAGTTCTTC.

The V call is TRBV7-6, the J call TRBJ1-3; 7 bases match TRBD1. The CDR3 extends over 21 amino acids. Germline assignment: CDR1 SGHVS and CDR2 FNYEAQ. V gave up 3 bases and J gave up 0 bases; unmatched junction bases: 20. CDR3 in amino acids: CASSFSIRQGGEASSGNTIYF. The CDR3 region has the DNA TGTGCCAGCAGCTTCTCCATCAGACAGGGAGGAGAGGCCAGCTCTGGAAACACCATATATTTT.

The J gene is TRBJ1-5, the V gene TRBV6-4, with 8 positions matching TRBD1. The V gene's germline CDR1 is MRHNA and CDR2 SNTAGT. This CDR3 contains 14 residues. With V trimmed by 5 bases and J by 6 bases, 6 bases remained unmatched. The CDR3 sequence is CASSPSGGGQPQHF. CDR3 nucleotides: TGTGCCAGCAGTCCTTCAGGGGGCGGTCAGCCCCAGCATTTT.

This sequence joins TRBV29-1 and TRBJ1-1, with D maybe TRBD1 (6 bases). From germline, CDR1 is SQVTM and CDR2 ANQGSEA. Deletions cut 3 bases from V and 1 base from J, with 9 bases between. CDR3 length: 13 residues. CDR3 protein: CSVEQGTNTEAFF. CDR3 DNA: TGCAGCGTTGAGCAGGGGACGAACACTGAAGCTTTCTTT.

The V gene is TRBV18, the J gene TRBJ2-1; D is undetermined. CDR3 length equals 13 residues. Germline loops: CDR1 KGHSH, CDR2 LQKENI. Trimming cost V 2 bases and J 5 bases, with 7 bases left between them. The CDR3 is CASSPGLNNEQFF. For the CDR3, the DNA is TGTGCCAGCTCACCAGGGCTAAACAATGAGCAGTTCTTC.

In its sample, this clone was seen a few times. V is TRBV10-3 and J is TRBJ2-5; D not certain. The DNA end lines up better with TRBJ2-7; the J call may be wrong. This CDR3 comprises 12 residues. Germline-derived CDR1 and CDR2 are ENHRY and SYGVKD. CDR3 nucleotide sequence: TGTGCCATCAGTAGCATACCCTACGAGCAGTACTTC. This translates into CAISSIPYEQYF.

The chain carries TRBV11-3 and TRBJ1-2, with D unclear. CDR3 length: 12 residues. Trimming took off 1 base at V and 6 bases at J, with 6 bases between the two ends. Germline CDR1 is SGHNT and CDR2 is YENEEA. The CDR3 sequence: CASSLVADGYTF. The CDR3 bases are TGTGCCAGCAGCTTAGTAGCGGATGGCTACACCTTC.

The chain uses TRBV7-3 and TRBJ2-1, with 10 bases matching TRBD2. V lost 4 bases, J lost 2 bases, and 5 bases stayed unmatched. CDR3 length equals 16 residues. CDR1 SGHTA and CDR2 FQGTGA come from the germline V gene. The CDR3 DNA reads TGTGCCAGCAGCTCCTCCGGGACTAGCGCCTACAATGAGCAGTTCTTC. It codes for CASSSSGTSAYNEQFF.

Notes on this clone: At one end, the junction sequence differs from germline, possibly due to a read error. This chain links TRBV14 with TRBJ2-4, with 9 bases that match TRBD1. Germline V gene sequence: CDR1 SGHDN, CDR2 FVKESK. The CDR3 runs 14 residues. CDR3 bases: TGTGCCAGCAGCTTGGGACAGGGAGTATACATCCAGTACTTC. It codes for CASSLGQGVYIQYF.

This clone occurred once. The chain recombines TRBV7-9 with TRBJ2-5; D is perhaps TRBD1 (5 bases). The CDR3 runs 14 residues. CDR1 SEHNR and CDR2 FQNEAQ come from the germline V gene (reference sequence). V gave up 5 bases and J gave up 4 bases, with 14 bases separating them. CDR3 DNA sequence: TGTGCCAGCAGCAAATCCCAGGGAAGAGAGACCCAGTACTTC. The encoded protein is CASSKSQGRETQYF.

The rearrangement uses TRBV6-6 and TRBJ2-7, with TRBD2 matching over 7 bases. With V trimmed by 2 bases and J by 1 base, 2 bases remained unmatched. The CDR3 is made up of 14 amino acids. The germline gives CDR1 MNHNY, CDR2 SVGAGI (reference sequence). The CDR3 region has the DNA TGTGCCAGCAGTTACGTGGGGGGGTCCTACGAGCAGTACTTC. Translating it yields CASSYVGGSYEQYF.